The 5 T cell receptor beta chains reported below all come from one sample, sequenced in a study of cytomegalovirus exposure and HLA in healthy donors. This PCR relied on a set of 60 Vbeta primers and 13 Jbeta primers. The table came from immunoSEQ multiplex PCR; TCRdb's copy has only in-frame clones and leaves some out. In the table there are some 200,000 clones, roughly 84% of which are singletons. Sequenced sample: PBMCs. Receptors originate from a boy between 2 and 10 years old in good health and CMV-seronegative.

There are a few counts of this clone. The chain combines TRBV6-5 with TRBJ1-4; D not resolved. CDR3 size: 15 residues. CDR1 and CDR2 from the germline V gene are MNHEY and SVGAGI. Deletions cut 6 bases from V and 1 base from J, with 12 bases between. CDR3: CASRVRGGTNEKLFF. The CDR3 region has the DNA TGTGCCAGCAGGGTCCGAGGTGGAACTAATGAAAAACTGTTTTTT.

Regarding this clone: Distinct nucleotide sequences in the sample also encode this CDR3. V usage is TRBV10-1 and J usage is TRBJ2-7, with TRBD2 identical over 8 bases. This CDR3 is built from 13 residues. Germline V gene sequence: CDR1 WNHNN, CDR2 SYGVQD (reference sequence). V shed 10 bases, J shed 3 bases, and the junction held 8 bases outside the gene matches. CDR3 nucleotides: TGCGCCAAAGCGGGACTAGGGCTCTACGAGCAGTACTTC. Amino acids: CAKAGLGLYEQYF.

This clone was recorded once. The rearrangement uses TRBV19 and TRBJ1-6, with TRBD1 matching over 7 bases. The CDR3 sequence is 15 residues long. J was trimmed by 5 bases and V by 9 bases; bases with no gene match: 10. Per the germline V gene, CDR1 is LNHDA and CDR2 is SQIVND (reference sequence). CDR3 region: CARVGQAGNNSPLHF. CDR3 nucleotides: TGTGCCAGAGTCGGACAGGCAGGCAATAATTCACCCCTCCACTTT.

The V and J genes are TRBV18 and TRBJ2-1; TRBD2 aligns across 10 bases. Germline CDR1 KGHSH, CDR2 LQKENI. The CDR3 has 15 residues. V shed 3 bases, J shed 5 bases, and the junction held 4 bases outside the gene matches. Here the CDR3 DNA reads TGTGCCAGCTCACCTTCCCTAGCGGGAGACAATGAGCAGTTCTTC. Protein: CASSPSLAGDNEQFF. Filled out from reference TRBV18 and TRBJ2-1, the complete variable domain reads NAGVMQNPRHLVRRRGQEARLRCSPMKGHSHVYWYRQLPEEGLKFMVYLQKENIIDESGMPKERFSAEFPKEGPSILRIQQVVRGDSAAYFCASSPSLAGDNEQFFGPGTRLTVL.

CDR3 DNA: TGTGCCAGCAGTGCAGCCATCCACTATGGCTACACCTTC. Translating gives CASSAAIHYGYTF. This rearrangement joins TRBV2 to TRBJ1-2; no clear D gene. Germline CDR1 SNHLY, CDR2 FYNNEI. The CDR3 loop spans 13 amino acids. Trimming removed 4 bases from V and 3 bases from J, with 9 bases in between.